These 10 T cell receptor beta chains came from one sample sequenced in a study of blood T cell repertoires in COVID-19 (TCRdb year 2020). The method behind the library was the immunoSEQ multiplex PCR assay. The source is immuneACCESS, and TCRdb retained only in-frame sequences with V and J called. Part of the clones is not carried over; for the studies checked, unresolved V genes explain less than half of this, and the remainder is unexplained. The sample includes under 250,000 clones, with about 92% observed a single time. Approximately 1.2% of the sample belongs to the ten largest clones. Input material: peripheral blood. The receptors here all came from a man between 25 and 39 years old with acute or convalescent COVID-19.

The J gene is TRBJ2-3, the V gene TRBV5-1; 9 nucleotides agree with TRBD1. The CDR3 spans 14 residues. Germline trimming cut 7 bases from V and 10 bases from J; bases unmatched to any gene: 13. Germline V lookup: CDR1 SGHRS, CDR2 YFSETQ. CDR3 DNA sequence: TGCGCCAGCGGAGACGCGCTGGGACAGGGTCCGCAGTATTTT. Its protein product is CASGDALGQGPQYF.

The chain recombines TRBV13 with TRBJ1-5; D gene uncertain. The CDR3 sequence is 14 residues long. The germline CDR1 and CDR2 sequences are PRHDT and FYEKMQ (reference sequence). V lost 0 bases and J lost 4, with 7 bases in between. The CDR3, as DNA: TGTGCCAGCAGCTTAGGGCAGAATAATCAGCCCCAGCATTTT. Translating gives CASSLGQNNQPQHF.

The chain carries TRBV15 and TRBJ1-1; possibly TRBD1 for D (5 bases). Trimming pared 0 bases from V and 11 bases from J, leaving 10 bases between. Looked up from germline, CDR1 is LNHNV and CDR2 is YYDKDF (reference sequence). The CDR3 consists of 12 residues. CDR3 amino acids: CATSRDQGGAFF. DNA of the CDR3: TGTGCCACCAGCAGAGATCAGGGTGGCGCTTTCTTT.

This chain joins TRBV28 and TRBJ1-1, with 9 bases identical to TRBD1. V lost 4 bases to trimming and J lost 4 bases; unmatched junction nucleotides: 7. Germline V gives CDR1 MDHEN, CDR2 SYDVKM. This CDR3 spans 15 amino acids. CDR3 DNA sequence: TGTGCCAGCAGTTCACGGACAGGGGATGGCACTGAAGCTTTCTTT. As protein: CASSSRTGDGTEAFF.

The rearrangement uses TRBV7-2 and TRBJ1-4; 9 positions agree with TRBD1. V shed 4 bases and J 8 bases; nucleotides not matched to a gene: 5. Germline V gene data show CDR1 as SGHTA and CDR2 as FQGNSA. There are 14 residues in the CDR3. This CDR3 reads CASSSDRGNEKLFF. The CDR3 bases are TGTGCCAGCAGCTCCGACAGGGGGAACGAAAAACTGTTTTTT.

The chain uses TRBV10-2 and TRBJ2-7, with D tentatively TRBD1 (5 bases). This CDR3 comprises 13 residues. Trimming removed 6 bases at V and 0 bases at J, with 9 bases between. Per the germline V gene, CDR1 is WSHSY and CDR2 is SAAADI. CDR3 amino acids: CASRGRASYEQYF. For the CDR3, the DNA is TGCGCCAGCAGGGGCAGGGCCTCCTACGAGCAGTACTTC.

V gene TRBV10-1 combines with J gene TRBJ2-2; D gene unclear. V was trimmed by 2 bases and J by 8 bases, leaving 15 bases between them. CDR1 and CDR2 (germline): WNHNN, SYGVQD (reference sequence). The CDR3 consists of 15 residues. The CDR3 DNA sequence: TGCGCCAGCAGTGAGAGTCCTAAACGTTCTGGGGAGCTGTTTTTT. This codes for CASSESPKRSGELFF.

This chain links TRBV6-5 with TRBJ2-7, with D maybe TRBD2 (5 bases). This CDR3 is built from 15 residues. Germline values: CDR1 MNHEY, CDR2 SVGAGI. The V end was cut by 2 bases, the J end by 4 bases, with 15 bases between. The CDR3 sequence is CASSYATGSFYEQYF. In DNA, the CDR3 is TGTGCCAGCAGTTACGCGACGGGGTCTTTTTACGAGCAGTACTTC.

This clone was counted between two and nine times. CDR3 residues: CASSLDFHEQYF. The CDR3 DNA sequence: TGTGCCAGCAGCTTGGACTTCCACGAGCAGTACTTC. The gene calls are TRBV5-4 and TRBJ2-7; D is ambiguous. CDR3 length: 12 residues. Germline lookup yields CDR1 SGHNT and CDR2 YYREEE (reference sequence). The V and J ends lost 0 bases and 5 bases respectively, with 6 bases between them.

This chain links TRBV5-1 with TRBJ2-7; D gene uncertain. Trimming took 2 bases from V and 2 from J, leaving 11 bases between them. The CDR3 sequence is 14 residues long. The V gene's germline CDR1 is SGHRS and CDR2 YFSETQ. CDR3 in DNA: TGCGCCAGCAGCTTTGAGGATTCCCCCTACGAGCAGTACTTC. As protein: CASSFEDSPYEQYF.